The source of this T cell receptor (beta chain) is a study of blood T cell repertoires in COVID-19. Study details: Sites in the United States, Italy and Spain provided acute and convalescent COVID-19 samples. T cells, B-cell-depleted T cells, or PBMCs provided the cDNA or gDNA that served as material.

The authors' processing: Researchers report that nucleated cell counts were estimated from reference gene primer amplification. The assay was immunoSEQ multiplex PCR, and TCRdb's table has in-frame clones only and misses some. The V and J calls and clone size are taken from that table; D and trimming were inferred from the DNA. The table includes roughly 30,000 clones, around 89% detected once. The V end lost 0 bases, the J end lost 4 bases, and 10 bases lay between the germline ends. Germline loops: CDR1 LGHNT, CDR2 FRNRAP. The CDR3 sequence is 15 residues long. As for this clone: Other DNA sequences in the same sample also yield this CDR3.

This chain uses TRBV12-5 with TRBJ1-5; D is possibly TRBD1 (5 bases). The receptor was derived from a human donor in a cohort sampled during active COVID-19. The sequenced material came from peripheral blood. For the CDR3, the DNA is TGTGCTAGTGGTTTGGTACGGGAGGGGAATCAGCCCCAGCATTTT. Amino acid sequence: CASGLVREGNQPQHF.